A selection of T cell receptor beta chains follows, all from one sample in a study of cytomegalovirus exposure and HLA in healthy donors. Here immunoSEQ multiplex PCR was the method, and the copy in TCRdb shows in-frame clones only, minus some. The data show over 200,000 clones, around 87% seen once. Sequenced material: PBMCs. These receptors came from a woman under 30 in good health and CMV-seropositive. The CDR3 runs from the conserved cysteine through the conserved F or W. The order of the fields is D gene, J gene, V gene, CDR3 protein. A D gene is named only where the DNA matches it firmly.

-	TRBJ2-7	TRBV2	CASSDPLDEQYF
-	TRBJ1-1	TRBV19	CASSIGQMNTEAFF
-	TRBJ2-1	TRBV4-1	CASSQEAGPIEQFF
TRBD2	TRBJ2-2	TRBV27	CASHFTSGGNTGELFF
TRBD1	TRBJ1-1	TRBV4-1	CASRGGTGRNTEAFF
-	TRBJ2-6	TRBV2	CASRFSGANVLTF
TRBD2	TRBJ2-1	TRBV28	CASSPRTSGTSYNEQFF
TRBD2	TRBJ2-7	TRBV28	CASSFASGYEQYF
TRBD2	TRBJ2-1	TRBV2	CARDIRAGVSNEQFF
TRBD1	TRBJ1-5	TRBV4-1	CASSHWGQGSGQPQHF
TRBD1	TRBJ2-3	TRBV11-2	CASSLDRDSLQYF
-	TRBJ2-6	TRBV30	CAWIREGASWANVLTF
-	TRBJ2-2	TRBV9	CASSVNLEGVDTGELFF
-	TRBJ2-1	TRBV28	CASNPTSILYNEQFF
TRBD2	TRBJ2-3	TRBV18	CASSPTGTSMRYTQYF
-	TRBJ2-1	TRBV12-5	CASGLVKDSSYNEQFF
-	TRBJ2-3	TRBV6-5	CASSYSALYTDTQYF
-	TRBJ1-1	TRBV7-9	CASSLTVLTEAFF
-	TRBJ1-2	TRBV10-2	CASSQGNAYGYTF
-	TRBJ2-1	TRBV6-5	CASSYSMDTEQFF
TRBD2	TRBJ2-5	TRBV14	CASSQDARGGETQYF
TRBD1	TRBJ1-5	TRBV30	CAWSDGTGNQPQHF
-	TRBJ2-3	TRBV6-6	CASSYAREISDTQYF
TRBD2	TRBJ2-3	TRBV5-4	CASTILGLAGNLYTDTQYF
-	TRBJ2-2	TRBV28	CASRDSLNTGELFF
-	TRBJ1-1	TRBV27	CASSKFAATEAFF
-	TRBJ2-5	TRBV2	CAGLFKDPREETQYF
-	TRBJ1-1	TRBV6-6	CASRGRRNTEAFF
-	TRBJ1-2	TRBV5-6	CASSLFRVYYGYTF
-	TRBJ2-1	TRBV28	CASIPLESSYNEQFF
-	TRBJ1-1	TRBV5-1	CASSLEPMNTEAFF
-	TRBJ1-1	TRBV28	CASSLSGGLRITEAFF
-	TRBJ2-7	TRBV6-5	CASSLALGEQYF
TRBD1	TRBJ1-2	TRBV7-6	CASSLVGQGNYGYTF
TRBD1	TRBJ2-5	TRBV25-1	CATSKPSGQGAWQTQYF
TRBD1	TRBJ1-1	TRBV28	CASTLRQGAEAFF
TRBD2	TRBJ2-5	TRBV10-3	CAISGGGRWERGDETQYF
TRBD2	TRBJ2-1	TRBV27	CASSSTPGLAGGGPYNEQFF
-	TRBJ2-1	TRBV2	CASRYRSDSYNEQFF
TRBD2	TRBJ2-7	TRBV9	CASGTSDYEQYF
-	TRBJ2-3	TRBV7-6	CASSLGGADTQYF
TRBD1	TRBJ1-3	TRBV9	CASSAGTGGNTIYF
-	TRBJ1-2	TRBV28	CASSRVRGGNYGYTF
-	TRBJ2-3	TRBV2	CASSETGAGFDTDTQYF
-	TRBJ1-3	TRBV5-1	CASSSSQEPGVTIYF
-	TRBJ2-7	TRBV2	CASSEVRVGYEQYF
TRBD1	TRBJ1-1	TRBV5-1	CASSLVGQGMTEAFF
TRBD2	TRBJ2-5	TRBV13	CASSPTSGQETQYF
-	TRBJ2-5	TRBV5-1	CASYRSSNQETQYF
-	TRBJ1-1	TRBV19	CASSIGQVNTEAFF
TRBD1	TRBJ2-1	TRBV7-6	CASSLDDRAAYNEQFF
-	TRBJ1-3	TRBV25-1	CASSQGSDGNTIYF
TRBD1	TRBJ2-7	TRBV5-1	CASSSGTGNYEQYF
TRBD2	TRBJ2-5	TRBV29-1	CSVGPSGVAQETQYF